These 5 T cell receptor beta chains share one sample of origin, sequenced in a study of cytomegalovirus exposure and HLA in healthy donors. Researchers ran the PCR with 60 Vbeta and 13 Jbeta primers. Repertoires were generated with immunoSEQ multiplex PCR, while TCRdb's copy carries only in-frame clones and drops some. The sample consists of some 96,000 clones, roughly 80% of them appearing once. The sample was PBMCs. The receptor source for this set is a man aged 40-49 years in good health and CMV-seronegative.

Here the CDR3 reads CASSFTGVTGPQHF. DNA of the CDR3: TGTGCCAGCAGTTTTACAGGGGTGACGGGGCCCCAGCATTTT. The V and J genes are TRBV27 and TRBJ1-5, with 7 bases identical to TRBD1. Germline-derived CDR1 and CDR2 are MNHEY and SMNVEV (reference sequence). Trimming cost V 3 bases and J 9 bases; bases outside gene matches: 8. The CDR3 sequence is 14 residues long.

This chain connects TRBV7-2 to TRBJ1-2; D is uncertain. Germline lookup yields CDR1 SGHTA and CDR2 FQGNSA. The ends were cut back, 5 bases at V and 1 base at J, with 8 bases in the middle. The CDR3 is 13 amino acids. CDR3 bases: TGTGCCAGCAGCACCAGGAATAACTATGGCTACACCTTC. Amino acids: CASSTRNNYGYTF.

The chain links TRBV19 to TRBJ2-7, with 7 bases aligning to TRBD1. Germline values: CDR1 LNHDA, CDR2 SQIVND (reference sequence). The CDR3 consists of 16 residues. Trimming cost V 4 bases and J 1 base; bases outside gene matches: 10. The DNA of the CDR3 is TGTGCCAGTAGTACTGGGGGCCGGGACAGATCCTACGAGCAGTACTTC. Amino acids: CASSTGGRDRSYEQYF.

This chain connects TRBV29-1 to TRBJ2-3, with 11 bases fitting TRBD2. This CDR3 has 16 amino acids. V dropped 6 bases and J dropped 0; count of bases not matched to a gene: 8. Per germline, CDR1 SQVTM and CDR2 ANQGSEA. The CDR3 spells CSVGLAVSLSTDTQYF. Written as DNA, the CDR3 is TGCAGCGTGGGACTAGCGGTTTCCCTTAGCACAGATACGCAGTATTTT.

The chain links TRBV4-3 to TRBJ2-3; TRBD2 agrees at 12 bases. Trimming removed 0 bases from V and 2 bases from J; junction bases left unmatched: 6. Germline CDR1 reads LGHNA; CDR2 reads YSLEER. This CDR3 region has 18 residues. CDR3: CASSQDAGLAGPTDTQYF. DNA of the CDR3: TGCGCCAGCAGCCAAGACGCTGGACTAGCGGGACCCACAGATACGCAGTATTTT.